A selection of T cell receptor beta chains follows, all from one sample in a study of blood T cell repertoires in COVID-19. TCRdb's copy holds only in-frame clones and misses some; the assay was immunoSEQ multiplex PCR. The sample has about 50,000 clones, approximately 90% seen once; the top ten hold approximately 6.2%. Source material: peripheral blood. The origin of the receptors is a man aged 40-49 years with acute or convalescent COVID-19. Both conserved end residues are part of each CDR3.

cdr3_length j_call v_call cdr3_aa
14 TRBJ2-2 TRBV7-6 CASSSPRGTGELFF
15 TRBJ1-1 TRBV7-8 CASSPATGFTNEAFF
14 TRBJ1-2 TRBV9 CASSVGGQGFGYTF
15 TRBJ1-6 TRBV28 CASSLPGTGVSPLHF
15 TRBJ2-7 TRBV21-1 CASSKVGQGVDEQYF
13 TRBJ2-7 TRBV27 CASSGDSRHEQYF
11 TRBJ1-1 TRBV10-3 CAIKLNTEAFF
13 TRBJ1-1 TRBV30 CAWSGSWGAEAFF
15 TRBJ2-3 TRBV6-6 CASSPSGRSTDTQYF
17 TRBJ1-1 TRBV30 CAWSVDLKGRERAEAFF
14 TRBJ1-5 TRBV7-2 CASSSVLQGQPQHF
15 TRBJ2-3 TRBV27 CASSFWAGEGDTQYF
15 TRBJ1-6 TRBV5-6 CASRRLTGDGSPLHF
18 TRBJ2-3 TRBV15 CATSRARTSFGSTDTQYF
14 TRBJ1-5 TRBV18 CASARQGEYQPQHF
14 TRBJ2-3 TRBV9 CASSVDPRGAAQYF
14 TRBJ1-1 TRBV19 CASSVKAANTEAFF
13 TRBJ2-1 TRBV30 CAWSRDFKDEQFF
13 TRBJ1-5 TRBV12-3/TRBV12-4 CASSRQGAQPQHF
16 TRBJ2-7 TRBV5-1 CASSLGPAGHPSEQYF
14 TRBJ1-4 TRBV28 CASSLGGRGEKLFF
19 TRBJ2-6 TRBV10-3 CATREPSLAGGVGANVLTF
15 TRBJ2-1 TRBV11-3 CASSPGLGKYNEQFF
15 TRBJ2-1 TRBV10-1 CASSRVRGGYNEQFF
21 TRBJ1-4 TRBV10-2 CASSESAIGSWDRVANEKLFF
13 TRBJ2-5 TRBV5-1 CASRPEGVETQYF
16 TRBJ2-3 TRBV9 CASSVSAGELIDTQYF
13 TRBJ2-7 TRBV24-1 CATSDEKGYEQYF
15 TRBJ2-1 TRBV11-2 CASSPIGEGNNEQFF